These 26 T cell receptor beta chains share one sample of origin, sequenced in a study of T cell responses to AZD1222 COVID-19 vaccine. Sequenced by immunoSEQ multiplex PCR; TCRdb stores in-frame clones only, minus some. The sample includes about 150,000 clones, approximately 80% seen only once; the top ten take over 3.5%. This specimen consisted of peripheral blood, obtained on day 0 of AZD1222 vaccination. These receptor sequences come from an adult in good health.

The chain's CDR3 is CASSDGGSEQFF. DNA for the CDR3: TGTGCCAGCAGTGACGGCGGTAGTGAGCAGTTCTTC. V and J are TRBV12-3 or TRBV12-4 and TRBJ2-1; D is uncertain. This CDR3 is 12 amino acids long. Trimming removed 5 bases from V and 9 bases from J, with 11 bases in between.

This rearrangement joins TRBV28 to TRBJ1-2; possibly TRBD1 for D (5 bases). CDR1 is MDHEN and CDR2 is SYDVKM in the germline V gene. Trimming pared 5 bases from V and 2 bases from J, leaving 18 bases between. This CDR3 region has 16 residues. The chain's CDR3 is CASSVPSGEPNYGYTF. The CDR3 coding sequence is TGTGCCAGCAGTGTCCCTTCGGGGGAACCAAACTATGGCTACACCTTC.

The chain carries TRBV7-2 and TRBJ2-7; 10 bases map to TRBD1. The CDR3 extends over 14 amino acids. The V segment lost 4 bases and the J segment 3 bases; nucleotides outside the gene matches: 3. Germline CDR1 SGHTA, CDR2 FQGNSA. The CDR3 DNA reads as TGTGCCAGCAGCTCCAGGACAGGGGGCTACGAGCAGTACTTC. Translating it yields CASSSRTGGYEQYF.

For the CDR3, the DNA is TGTGCCAGCAGGACGGGTACCTATAATTCACCCCTCCACTTT. This codes for CASRTGTYNSPLHF. The genes are TRBV2 and TRBJ1-6; D unclear. The CDR3 is made up of 14 amino acids. Trimming pared 6 bases from V and 2 bases from J, leaving 8 bases between. The V gene's germline CDR1 is SNHLY and CDR2 FYNNEI.

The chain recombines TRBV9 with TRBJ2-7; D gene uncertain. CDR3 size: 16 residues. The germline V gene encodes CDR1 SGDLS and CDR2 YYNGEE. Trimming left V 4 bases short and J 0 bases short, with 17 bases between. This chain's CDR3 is CASSHTPQSSSYEQYF. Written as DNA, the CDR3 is TGTGCCAGCAGCCACACTCCACAGTCGAGCTCCTACGAGCAGTACTTC.

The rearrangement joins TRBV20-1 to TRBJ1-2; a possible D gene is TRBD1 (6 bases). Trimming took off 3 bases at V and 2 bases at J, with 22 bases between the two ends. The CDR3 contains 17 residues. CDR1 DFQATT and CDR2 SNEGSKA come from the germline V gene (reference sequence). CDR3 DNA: TGCAGTGCTAGTAGCTATTGGGCAGGGGTGCTCAACTATGGCTACACCTTC. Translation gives CSASSYWAGVLNYGYTF.

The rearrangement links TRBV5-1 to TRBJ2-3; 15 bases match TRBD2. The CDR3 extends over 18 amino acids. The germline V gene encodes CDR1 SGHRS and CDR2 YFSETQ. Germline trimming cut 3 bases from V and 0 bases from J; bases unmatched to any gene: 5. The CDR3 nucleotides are TGCGCCAGCAGCTCGGGACTAGCGGGGGGCCTCAGCACAGATACGCAGTATTTT. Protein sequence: CASSSGLAGGLSTDTQYF.

The CDR3, as DNA: TGTGCCAGCAGCCAAGTTGAAGGAGGGGCAAGCAATCAGCCCCAGCATTTT. Translating gives CASSQVEGGASNQPQHF. The chain joins TRBV4-2 to TRBJ1-5; maybe TRBD1 (5 bases). Germline CDR1 reads LGHNA; CDR2 reads YNFKEQ. V was cut by 1 base and J by 1 base, with 14 bases left in between. The length of the CDR3 is 17 residues.

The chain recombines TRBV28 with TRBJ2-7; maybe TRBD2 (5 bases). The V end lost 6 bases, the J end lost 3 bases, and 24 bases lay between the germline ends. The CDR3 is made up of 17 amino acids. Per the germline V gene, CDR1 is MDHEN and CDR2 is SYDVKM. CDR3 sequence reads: CASRPPWTLGGFYEQYF. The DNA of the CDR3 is TGTGCCAGCAGACCTCCGTGGACCCTCGGCGGGTTCTACGAGCAGTACTTC.

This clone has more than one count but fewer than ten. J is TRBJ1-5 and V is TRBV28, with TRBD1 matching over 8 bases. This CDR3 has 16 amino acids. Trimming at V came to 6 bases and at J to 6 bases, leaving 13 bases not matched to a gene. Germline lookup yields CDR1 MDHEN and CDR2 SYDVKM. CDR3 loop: CASSPHSGQGGQPQHF. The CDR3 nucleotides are TGTGCCAGCAGCCCCCACAGCGGACAGGGTGGTCAGCCCCAGCATTTT.

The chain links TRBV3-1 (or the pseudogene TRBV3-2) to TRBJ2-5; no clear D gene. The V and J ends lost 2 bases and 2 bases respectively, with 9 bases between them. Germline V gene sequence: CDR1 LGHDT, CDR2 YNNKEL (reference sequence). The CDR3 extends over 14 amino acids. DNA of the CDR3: TGTGCCAGCAGCCAAAGGCGAGAACAAGAGACCCAGTACTTC. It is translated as CASSQRREQETQYF.

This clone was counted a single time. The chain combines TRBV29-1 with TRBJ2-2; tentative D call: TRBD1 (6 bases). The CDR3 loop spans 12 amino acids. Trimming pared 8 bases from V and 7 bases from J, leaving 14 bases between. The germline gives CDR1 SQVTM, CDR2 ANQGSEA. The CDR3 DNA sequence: TGCAGCTATACAGGGTTAGGCGGGGAGCTGTTTTTT. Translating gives CSYTGLGGELFF.

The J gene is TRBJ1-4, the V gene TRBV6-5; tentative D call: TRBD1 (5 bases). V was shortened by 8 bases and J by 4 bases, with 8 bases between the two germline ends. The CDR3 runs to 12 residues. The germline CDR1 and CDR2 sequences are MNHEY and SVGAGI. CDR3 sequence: CASDRGNEKLFF. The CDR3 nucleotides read TGTGCCAGCGACAGAGGTAATGAAAAACTGTTTTTT.

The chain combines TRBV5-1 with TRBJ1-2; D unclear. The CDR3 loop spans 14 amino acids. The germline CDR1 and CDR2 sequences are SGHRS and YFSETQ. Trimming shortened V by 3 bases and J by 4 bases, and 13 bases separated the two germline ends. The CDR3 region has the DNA TGCGCCAGCAGCTCGGACGTGGGGAGCTATGGCTACACCTTC. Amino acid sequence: CASSSDVGSYGYTF.

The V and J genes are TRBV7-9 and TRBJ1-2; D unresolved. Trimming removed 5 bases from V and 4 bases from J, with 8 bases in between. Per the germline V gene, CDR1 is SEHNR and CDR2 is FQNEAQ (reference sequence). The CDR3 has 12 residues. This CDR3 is CASSQKGYGYTF. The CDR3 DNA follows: TGTGCCAGCAGCCAGAAAGGCTATGGCTACACCTTC.

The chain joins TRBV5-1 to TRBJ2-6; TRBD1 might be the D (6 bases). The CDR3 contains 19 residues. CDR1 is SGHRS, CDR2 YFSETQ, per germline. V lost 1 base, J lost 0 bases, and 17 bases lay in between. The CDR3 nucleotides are TGCGCCAGCAGCTTGTCCTTAGGGGGTGTCGGCTCTGGGGCCAACGTCCTGACTTTC. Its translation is CASSLSLGGVGSGANVLTF.

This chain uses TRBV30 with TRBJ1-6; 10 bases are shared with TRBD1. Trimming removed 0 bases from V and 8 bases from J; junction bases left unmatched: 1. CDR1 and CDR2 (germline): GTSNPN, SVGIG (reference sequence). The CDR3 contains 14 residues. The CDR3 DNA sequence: TGTGCCTGGAGTGTAGGGACAGGGGATTCACCCCTCCACTTT. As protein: CAWSVGTGDSPLHF. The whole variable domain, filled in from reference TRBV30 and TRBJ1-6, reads SQTIHQWPATLVQPVGSPLSLECTVEGTSNPNLYWYRQAAGRGLQLLFYSVGIGQISSEVPQNLSASRPQDRQFILSSKKLLLSDSGFYLCAWSVGTGDSPLHFGNGTRLTVT.

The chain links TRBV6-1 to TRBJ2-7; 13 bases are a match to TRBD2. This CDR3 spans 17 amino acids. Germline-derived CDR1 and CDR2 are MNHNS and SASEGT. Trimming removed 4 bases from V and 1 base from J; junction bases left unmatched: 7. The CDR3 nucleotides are TGTGCCAGCAGTGGAGGGACTAGCGGGGCCAAGTCCTACGAGCAGTACTTC. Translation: CASSGGTSGAKSYEQYF.

The CDR3 nucleotides read TGCGCCAGCAGCCTCGGGCAGGGCGAGGGAAACACTGAAGCTTTCTTT. Encoded protein: CASSLGQGEGNTEAFF. The chain joins TRBV5-1 to TRBJ1-1; D is possibly TRBD1 (5 bases). CDR3 size: 16 residues. In germline, CDR1 is SGHRS, CDR2 YFSETQ. Trimming removed 4 bases from V and 2 bases from J, with 18 bases in between.

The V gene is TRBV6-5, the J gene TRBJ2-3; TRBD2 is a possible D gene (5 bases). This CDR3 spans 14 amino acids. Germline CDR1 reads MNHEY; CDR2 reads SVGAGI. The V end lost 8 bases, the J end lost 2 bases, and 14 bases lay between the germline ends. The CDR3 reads CASGLFGNTDTQYF. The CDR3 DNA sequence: TGTGCCAGCGGCTTATTCGGGAACACAGATACGCAGTATTTT.

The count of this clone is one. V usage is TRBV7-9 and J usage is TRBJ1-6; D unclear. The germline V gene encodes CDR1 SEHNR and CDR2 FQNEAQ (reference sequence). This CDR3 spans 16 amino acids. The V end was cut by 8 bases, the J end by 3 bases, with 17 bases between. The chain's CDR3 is CASHPVVGNYNSPLHF. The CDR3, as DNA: TGTGCCAGCCACCCGGTGGTGGGGAACTATAATTCACCCCTCCACTTT.

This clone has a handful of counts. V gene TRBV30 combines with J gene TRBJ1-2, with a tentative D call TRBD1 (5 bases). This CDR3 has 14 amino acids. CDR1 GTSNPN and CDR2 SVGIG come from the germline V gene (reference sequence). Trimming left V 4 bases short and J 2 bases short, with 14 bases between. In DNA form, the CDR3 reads TGTGCCTGGACCCCGGGACTCCTGAACTATGGCTACACCTTC. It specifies CAWTPGLLNYGYTF.

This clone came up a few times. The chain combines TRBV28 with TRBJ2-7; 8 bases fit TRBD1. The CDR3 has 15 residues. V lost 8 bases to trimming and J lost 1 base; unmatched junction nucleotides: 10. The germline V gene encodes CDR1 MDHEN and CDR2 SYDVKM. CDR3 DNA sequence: TGTGCCAGCTTTACGCGACAGGGGTTTTCCTACGAGCAGTACTTC. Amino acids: CASFTRQGFSYEQYF.

The CDR3 DNA follows: TGTGCCAGCAGCCACAGGACAGGGGAGAGCGAAAAACTGTTTTTT. Translated: CASSHRTGESEKLFF. V usage is TRBV14 and J usage is TRBJ1-4; TRBD1 aligns across 9 bases. The V segment lost 3 bases and the J segment 8 bases; nucleotides outside the gene matches: 7. The CDR3 is 15 amino acids. Germline lookup yields CDR1 SGHDN and CDR2 FVKESK.

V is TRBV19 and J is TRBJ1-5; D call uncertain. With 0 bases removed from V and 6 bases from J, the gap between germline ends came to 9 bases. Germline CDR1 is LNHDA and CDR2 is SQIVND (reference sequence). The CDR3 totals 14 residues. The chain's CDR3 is CASSIERAPQPQHF. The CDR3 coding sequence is TGTGCCAGTAGTATAGAAAGGGCTCCTCAGCCCCAGCATTTT.

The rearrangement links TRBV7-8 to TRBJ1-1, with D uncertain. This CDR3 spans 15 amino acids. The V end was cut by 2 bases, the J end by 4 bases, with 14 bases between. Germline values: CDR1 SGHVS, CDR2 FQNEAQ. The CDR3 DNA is TGTGCCAGCAGCTTAAGGGAGGGTTGGGGCACTGAAGCTTTCTTT. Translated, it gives CASSLREGWGTEAFF.